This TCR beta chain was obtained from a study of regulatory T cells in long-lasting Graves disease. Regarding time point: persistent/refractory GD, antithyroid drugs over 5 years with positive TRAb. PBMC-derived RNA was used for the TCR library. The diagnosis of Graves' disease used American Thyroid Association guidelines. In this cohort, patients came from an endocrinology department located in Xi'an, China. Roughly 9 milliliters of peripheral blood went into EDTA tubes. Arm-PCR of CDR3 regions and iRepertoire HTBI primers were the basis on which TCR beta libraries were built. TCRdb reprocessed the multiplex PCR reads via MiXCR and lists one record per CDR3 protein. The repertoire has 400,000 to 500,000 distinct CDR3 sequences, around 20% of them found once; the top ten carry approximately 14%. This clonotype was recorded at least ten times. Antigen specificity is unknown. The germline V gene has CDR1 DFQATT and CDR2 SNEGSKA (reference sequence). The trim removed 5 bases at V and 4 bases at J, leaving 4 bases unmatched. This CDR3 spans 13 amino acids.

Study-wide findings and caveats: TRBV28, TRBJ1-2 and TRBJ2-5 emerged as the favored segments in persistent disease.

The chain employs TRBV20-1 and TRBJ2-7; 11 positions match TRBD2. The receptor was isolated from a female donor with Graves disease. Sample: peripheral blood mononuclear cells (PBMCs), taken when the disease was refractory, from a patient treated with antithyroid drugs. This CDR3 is CSALLAGGYEQYF. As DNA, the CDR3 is TGCAGTGCTCTTCTAGCGGGAGGATACGAGCAGTACTTC.